This T cell receptor beta chain was captured by sequencing in a study of CD8+ T cells in alopecia areata. Points from the study as a whole: Scalp repertoires also include resident alphabeta T cells from normal skin. Normal scalp showed lower clonality than lesional scalp, especially alopecia totalis/universalis.

This clone was picked up a small number of times. The antigen remains undetermined. Germline V gives CDR1 LNHDA, CDR2 SQIVND (reference sequence). Germline trimming cut 7 bases from V and 5 bases from J; bases unmatched to any gene: 10. The CDR3 sequence is 15 residues long. cDNA serving as the sequencing template came from extracted, reverse transcribed RNA. Produced via immunoSEQ multiplex PCR; TCRdb's table is partial and in-frame only. The top ten hold more than 20% of the sample, which has about 110,000 clones, approximately 50% seen once. Researchers gathered lesional scalp punch biopsies and peripheral blood from patients with alopecia areata. PBMCs provided sorted CD4+ and CD8+ T cells.

This receptor was identified in a human donor with alopecia areata. The specimen was NKG2D-low CD8+ T cells sorted from blood. The chain joins TRBV19 to TRBJ2-2, with 7 bases aligning to TRBD2. Here the CDR3 reads CASTHRRERTGELFF. The CDR3 DNA reads as TGTGCCAGTACTCATAGGCGGGAGCGTACCGGGGAGCTGTTTTTT.